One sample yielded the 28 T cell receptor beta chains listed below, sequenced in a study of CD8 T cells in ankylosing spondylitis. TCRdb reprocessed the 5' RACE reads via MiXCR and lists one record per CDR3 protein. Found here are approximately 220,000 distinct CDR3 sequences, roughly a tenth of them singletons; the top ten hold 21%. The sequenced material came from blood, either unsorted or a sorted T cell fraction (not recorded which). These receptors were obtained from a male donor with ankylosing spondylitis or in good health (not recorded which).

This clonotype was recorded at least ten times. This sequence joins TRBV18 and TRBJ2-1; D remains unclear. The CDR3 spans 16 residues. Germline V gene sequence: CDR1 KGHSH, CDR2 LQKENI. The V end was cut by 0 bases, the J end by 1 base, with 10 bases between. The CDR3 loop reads CASSPPGSSSYNEQFF. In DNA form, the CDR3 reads TGTGCCAGCTCACCACCAGGGTCCTCTTCCTACAATGAGCAGTTCTTC.

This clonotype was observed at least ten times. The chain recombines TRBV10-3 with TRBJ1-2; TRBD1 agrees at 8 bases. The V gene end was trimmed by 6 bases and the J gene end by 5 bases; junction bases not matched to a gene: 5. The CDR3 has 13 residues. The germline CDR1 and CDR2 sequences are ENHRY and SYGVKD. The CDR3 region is CAISEDRDYGYTF. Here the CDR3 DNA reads TGTGCCATCAGCGAGGACAGGGATTATGGCTACACCTTC.

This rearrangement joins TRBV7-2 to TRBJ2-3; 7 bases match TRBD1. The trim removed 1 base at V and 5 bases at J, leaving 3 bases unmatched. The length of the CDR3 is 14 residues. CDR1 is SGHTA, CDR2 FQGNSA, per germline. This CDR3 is CASSLDQGVDTQYF. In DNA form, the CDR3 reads TGTGCCAGCAGCTTAGATCAGGGGGTAGATACGCAGTATTTT.

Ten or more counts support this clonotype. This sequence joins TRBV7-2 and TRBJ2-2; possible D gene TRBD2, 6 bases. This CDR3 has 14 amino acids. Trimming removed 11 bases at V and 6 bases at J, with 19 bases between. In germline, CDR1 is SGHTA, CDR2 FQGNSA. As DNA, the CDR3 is TGTGCCGGAAATGAGGCGGGGCTCTCCGGGGAGCTGTTTTTT. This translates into CAGNEAGLSGELFF.

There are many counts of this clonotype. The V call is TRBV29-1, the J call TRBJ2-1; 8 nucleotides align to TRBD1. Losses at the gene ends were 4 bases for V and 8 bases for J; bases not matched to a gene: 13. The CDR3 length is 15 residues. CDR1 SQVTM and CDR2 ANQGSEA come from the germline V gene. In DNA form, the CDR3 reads TGCAGCGTTGTGCGCGCAGGGGGCGGGTTCCATGAGCAGTTCTTC. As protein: CSVVRAGGGFHEQFF.

The CDR3: CASTSAGGVDTEAFF. CDR3 bases: TGTGCCAGCACCTCGGCAGGTGGGGTTGACACTGAAGCTTTCTTT. The chain combines TRBV6-1 with TRBJ1-1; D gene unclear. The V and J ends lost 7 bases and 3 bases respectively, with 18 bases between them. Germline V gene sequence: CDR1 MNHNS, CDR2 SASEGT. This CDR3 comprises 15 residues.

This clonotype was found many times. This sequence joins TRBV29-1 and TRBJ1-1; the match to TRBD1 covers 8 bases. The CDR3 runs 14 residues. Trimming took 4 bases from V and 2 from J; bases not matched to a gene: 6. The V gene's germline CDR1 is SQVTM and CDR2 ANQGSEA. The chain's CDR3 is CSVGQGAPNTEAFF. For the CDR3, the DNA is TGCAGCGTTGGCCAGGGGGCGCCTAACACTGAAGCTTTCTTT.

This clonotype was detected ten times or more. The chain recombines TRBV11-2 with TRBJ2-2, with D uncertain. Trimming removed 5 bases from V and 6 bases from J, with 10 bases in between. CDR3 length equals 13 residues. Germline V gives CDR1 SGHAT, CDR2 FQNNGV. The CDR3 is CASSLGAAGELFF. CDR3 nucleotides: TGTGCCAGCAGCCTTGGAGCCGCCGGGGAGCTGTTTTTT.

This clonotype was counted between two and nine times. The CDR3 here is CSVTGDLNYGYTF. Written as DNA, the CDR3 is TGCAGCGTAACAGGGGACCTCAACTATGGCTACACCTTC. The chain combines TRBV29-1 with TRBJ1-2, with 7 bases identical to TRBD1. CDR1 and CDR2 (germline): SQVTM, ANQGSEA. The CDR3 consists of 13 residues. Trimming cost V 6 bases and J 2 bases; bases outside gene matches: 6.

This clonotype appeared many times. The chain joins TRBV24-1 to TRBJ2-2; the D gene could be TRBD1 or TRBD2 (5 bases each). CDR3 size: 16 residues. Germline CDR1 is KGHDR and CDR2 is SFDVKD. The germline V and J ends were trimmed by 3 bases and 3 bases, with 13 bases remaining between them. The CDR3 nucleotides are TGTGCCACCAGTGATCCCGGGACGGTACACACCGGGGAGCTGTTTTTT. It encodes CATSDPGTVHTGELFF.

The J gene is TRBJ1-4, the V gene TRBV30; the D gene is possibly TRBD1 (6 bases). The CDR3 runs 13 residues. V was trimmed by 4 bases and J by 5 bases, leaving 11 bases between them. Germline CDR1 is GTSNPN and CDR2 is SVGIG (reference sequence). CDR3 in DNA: TGTGCCTGGAACAGGGACGGAAATGAAAAACTGTTTTTT. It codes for CAWNRDGNEKLFF.

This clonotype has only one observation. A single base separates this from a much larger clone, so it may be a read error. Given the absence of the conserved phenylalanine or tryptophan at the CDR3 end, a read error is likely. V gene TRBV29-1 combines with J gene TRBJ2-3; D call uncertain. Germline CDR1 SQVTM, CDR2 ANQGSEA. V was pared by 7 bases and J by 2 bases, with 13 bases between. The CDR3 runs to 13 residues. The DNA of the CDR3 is TGCAGCGCTGCGCCGGGTTCCACAGATACGCAGTATCTT. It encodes CSAAPGSTDTQYL.

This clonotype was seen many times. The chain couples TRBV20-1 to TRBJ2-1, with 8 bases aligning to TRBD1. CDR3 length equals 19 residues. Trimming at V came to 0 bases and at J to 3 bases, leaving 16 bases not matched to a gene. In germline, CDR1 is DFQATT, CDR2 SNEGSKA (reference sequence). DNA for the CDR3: TGCAGTGCTAGAGACCTTTGGACAGGGTCTATCACAGGCTACAATGAGCAGTTCTTC. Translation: CSARDLWTGSITGYNEQFF.

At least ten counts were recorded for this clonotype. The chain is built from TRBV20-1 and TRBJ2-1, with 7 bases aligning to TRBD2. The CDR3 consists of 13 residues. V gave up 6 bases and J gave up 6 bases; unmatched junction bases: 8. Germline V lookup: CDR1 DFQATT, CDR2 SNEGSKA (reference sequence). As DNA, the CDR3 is TGCAGTGCGCCGGGGGAGGGTAGCAATGAGCAGTTCTTC. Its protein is CSAPGEGSNEQFF.

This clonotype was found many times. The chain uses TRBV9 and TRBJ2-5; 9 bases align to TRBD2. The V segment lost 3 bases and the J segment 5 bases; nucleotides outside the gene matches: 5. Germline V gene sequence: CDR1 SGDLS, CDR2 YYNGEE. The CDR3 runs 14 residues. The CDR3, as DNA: TGTGCCAGCAGCGCTAGCGGGGATTCCGAGACCCAGTACTTC. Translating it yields CASSASGDSETQYF.

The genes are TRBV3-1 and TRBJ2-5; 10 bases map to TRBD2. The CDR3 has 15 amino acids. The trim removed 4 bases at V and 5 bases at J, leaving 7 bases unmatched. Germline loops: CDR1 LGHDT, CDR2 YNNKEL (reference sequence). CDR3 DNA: TGTGCCAGCAGCCTCCAAGCGGGGGGGCTGGAGACCCAGTACTTC. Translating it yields CASSLQAGGLETQYF.

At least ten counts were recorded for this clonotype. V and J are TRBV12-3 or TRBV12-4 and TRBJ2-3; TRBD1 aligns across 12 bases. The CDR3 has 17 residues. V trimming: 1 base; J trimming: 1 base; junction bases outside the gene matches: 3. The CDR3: CASSLGDRGRGTDTQYF. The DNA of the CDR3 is TGTGCCAGCAGTTTAGGGGACAGGGGGCGCGGCACAGATACGCAGTATTTT.

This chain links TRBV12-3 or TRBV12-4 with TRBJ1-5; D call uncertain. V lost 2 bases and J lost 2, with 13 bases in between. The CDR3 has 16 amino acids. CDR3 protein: CASSLTQAGGNQPQHF. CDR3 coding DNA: TGTGCCAGCAGTTTAACCCAGGCCGGGGGCAATCAGCCCCAGCATTTT.

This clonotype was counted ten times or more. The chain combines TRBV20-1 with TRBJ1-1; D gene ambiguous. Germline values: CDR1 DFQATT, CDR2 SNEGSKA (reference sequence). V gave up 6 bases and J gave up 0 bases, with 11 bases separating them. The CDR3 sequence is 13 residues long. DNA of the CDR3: TGCAGTGCCCCCAGAGGGTTGAACACTGAAGCTTTCTTT. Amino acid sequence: CSAPRGLNTEAFF.

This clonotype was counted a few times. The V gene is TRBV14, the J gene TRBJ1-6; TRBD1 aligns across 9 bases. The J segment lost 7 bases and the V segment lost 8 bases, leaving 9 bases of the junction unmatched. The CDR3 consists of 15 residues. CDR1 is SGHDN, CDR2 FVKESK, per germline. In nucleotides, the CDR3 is TGTGCCAGCCGGTTACAGGGGGCATCGAATTCACCCCTCCACTTT. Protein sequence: CASRLQGASNSPLHF.

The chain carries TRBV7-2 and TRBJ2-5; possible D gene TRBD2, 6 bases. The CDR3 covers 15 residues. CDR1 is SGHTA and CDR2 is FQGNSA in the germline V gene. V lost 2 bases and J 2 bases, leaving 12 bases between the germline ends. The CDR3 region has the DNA TGTGCCAGCAGCTTACAGCGGGTCAAACAAGAGACCCAGTACTTC. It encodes CASSLQRVKQETQYF.

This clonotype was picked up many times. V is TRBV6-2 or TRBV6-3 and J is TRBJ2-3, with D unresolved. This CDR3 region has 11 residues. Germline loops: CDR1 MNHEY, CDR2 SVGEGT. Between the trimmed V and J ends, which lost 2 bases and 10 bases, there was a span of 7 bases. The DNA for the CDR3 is TGTGCCAGCAGTTACCTAGAGGCGCAGTATTTT. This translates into CASSYLEAQYF.

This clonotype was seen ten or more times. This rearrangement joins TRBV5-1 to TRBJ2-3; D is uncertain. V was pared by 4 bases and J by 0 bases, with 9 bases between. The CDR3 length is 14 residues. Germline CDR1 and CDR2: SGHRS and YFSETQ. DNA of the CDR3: TGCGCCAGCAGCAGTCTGGCTAGCACAGATACGCAGTATTTT. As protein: CASSSLASTDTQYF.

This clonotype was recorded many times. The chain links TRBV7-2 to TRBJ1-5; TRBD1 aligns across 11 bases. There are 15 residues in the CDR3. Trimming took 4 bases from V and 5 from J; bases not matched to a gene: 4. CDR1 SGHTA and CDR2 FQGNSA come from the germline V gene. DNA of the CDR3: TGTGCCAGCAGCTCTCGGACAGGGGGCGATCAGCCCCAGCATTTT. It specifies CASSSRTGGDQPQHF.

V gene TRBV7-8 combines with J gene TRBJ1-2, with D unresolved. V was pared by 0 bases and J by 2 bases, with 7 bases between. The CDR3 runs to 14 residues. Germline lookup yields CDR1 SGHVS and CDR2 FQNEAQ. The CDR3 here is CASSLALSNYGYTF. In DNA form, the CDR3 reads TGTGCCAGCAGCTTAGCGCTCTCGAACTATGGCTACACCTTC. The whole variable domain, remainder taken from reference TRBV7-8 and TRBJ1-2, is GAGVSQSPRYKVAKRGQDVALRCDPISGHVSLFWYQQALGQGPEFLTYFQNEAQLDKSGLPSDRFFAERPEGSVSTLKIQRTQQEDSAVYLCASSLALSNYGYTFGSGTRLTVV.

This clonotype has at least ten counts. The CDR3 sequence is CASVTEYNSYEQYF. The CDR3 DNA sequence: TGTGCCAGCGTCACCGAGTACAACTCCTACGAGCAGTACTTC. The chain uses TRBV4-2 and TRBJ2-7; no reliable D call. The CDR3 sequence is 14 residues long. Germline assignment: CDR1 LGHNA and CDR2 YNFKEQ. Trimming stripped 8 bases from V and 0 bases from J, with 14 bases between.

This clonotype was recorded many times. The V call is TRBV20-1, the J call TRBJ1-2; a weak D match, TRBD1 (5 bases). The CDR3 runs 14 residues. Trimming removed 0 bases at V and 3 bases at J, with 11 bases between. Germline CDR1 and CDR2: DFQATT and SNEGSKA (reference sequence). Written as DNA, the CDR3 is TGCAGTGCTAGAGATGGGGCAGAAGACTATGGCTACACCTTC. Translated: CSARDGAEDYGYTF.

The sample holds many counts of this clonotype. CDR3 amino acids: CASSYRAGNTEAFF. The CDR3 DNA sequence: TGTGCCAGCAGCTACAGGGCGGGGAACACTGAAGCTTTCTTT. V and J are TRBV13 and TRBJ1-1, with D possibly matching TRBD1 (6 bases). The CDR3 consists of 14 residues. Trimming pared 4 bases from V and 1 base from J, leaving 10 bases between. In germline, CDR1 is PRHDT, CDR2 FYEKMQ (reference sequence).